This TCR beta chain was identified in a study of OX40 agonist ivuxolimab in advanced cancers. J was trimmed by 6 bases and V by 5 bases; bases with no gene match: 18. The CDR3 runs to 18 residues. Germline lookup yields CDR1 SGHTA and CDR2 FQGNSA. TCRdb's table, derived via immunoSEQ multiplex PCR, lists solely in-frame clones and lacks some. Among about 64,000 clones listed, approximately 90% were seen once. The rearrangement uses TRBV7-2 and TRBJ2-7; TRBD2 matches 11 bases. Sequences were derived from CD4+ or CD8+ T cells sorted from blood, sampled in a trial of the OX40 agonist ivuxolimab. The receptor was derived from an adult with an advanced solid tumor such as melanoma, head and neck, liver or kidney cancer. Written as DNA, the CDR3 is TGTGCCAGCAGCCTACTAGCGGGAGTTCGGACCCCCGCCGGCGAGCAGTACTTC. This codes for CASSLLAGVRTPAGEQYF.